In this sample, the clone carrying this T cell receptor (beta chain) turned up once. Its antigen is not identified. These data come from a study of cytomegalovirus exposure and HLA in healthy donors. Study-wide results and caveats: TCR sequences were mostly rare, though some public TCRs occurred in many donors. Researchers reported that three CMV-associated chains were confirmed in vitro as CMV antigen-specific.

Amplification used 60 Vbeta primers and 13 Jbeta primers. Assay: immunoSEQ multiplex PCR; the TCRdb copy retains only in-frame clones and omits some. This sample has 100,000 to 150,000 clones, with around two thirds found just once. From germline, CDR1 is SGHRS and CDR2 YFSETQ. V trimming: 4 bases; J trimming: 1 base; junction bases outside the gene matches: 11. CDR3 length: 16 amino acids. This TCR derives from a man aged 60 to 75 in good health and CMV-seropositive. The source material was PBMCs. The chain uses TRBV5-1 and TRBJ2-7, with 7 bases identical to TRBD1. The CDR3 nucleotides read TGCGCCAGCAGCCCGCCGGGGACAGCGGATTCCTACGAGCAGTACTTC. Residues: CASSPPGTADSYEQYF.